This T cell receptor (beta chain) derives from a study of blood T cell repertoires in COVID-19 (dated by TCRdb to the early 2020s). In the study overall: Samples from collaborators originated in the United States, Italy and Spain and spanned both the acute and convalescent phases of COVID-19. Samples came from the ongoing ImmuneRACE study (first 160 participants) plus 1,254 subjects from 6 global collaborators. The prospective study material was composed of cDNA or gDNA derived from T cells, B-cell-depleted T cells, or PBMCs. A freely available public database, intended as a resource for researchers studying the immune response to SARS-CoV-2, is where the repertoires were released. The sample metadata nearly always contained a de-identified subject ID, COVID-19 status, age in years and sex. HLA class I and class II types, where available, came from metadata supplied by the sample provider rather than from assay-based typing. Subjects who had been exposed to COVID-19, were actively infected with it, or had recovered from it provided the deeply sampled blood TCRbeta repertoires that made up the dataset. Study-level results and caveats: The quantity of clinical and demographic metadata differed by source and by participant and was supplied without curation.

Participants in the prospective study were aged roughly 18 to 100 years, lived in some 24 United States geographic areas, and enrolled through a virtual design. To assign participants to cohorts, the prospective study relied on clinical history that participants themselves reported in a screening survey and a study questionnaire. A participant counted as exposed if, within 2 weeks of entering the study, that participant had been in contact with someone who had a PCR-confirmed or clinician-diagnosed COVID-19 case. Mobile phlebotomists in the prospective study collected whole blood, serum and a nasopharyngeal or oropharyngeal swab from every participant. Over a roughly two-month period, participants in the prospective study had the option of providing additional blood draws and questionnaires. Before DNA extraction, prospective study blood samples were shipped either frozen or at room temperature.

For this clone: Its recognized antigen is unknown. There are no base qualities to consult, and no much larger clone falls within one base.

Inclusive of the bounding cysteine and phenylalanine, the CDR3 is 14 residues long. Left in the record is the CDR3 DNA by itself, 42 bases read in frame from the first base. Reading the germline V gene gives CDR1 MGHRA and CDR2 YSYEKL. V lost 0 bases and J lost 7 bases, and the count of bases not matched to a germline gene is 6. The immunoSEQ Assay, a bias-controlled multiplex PCR, was used to amplify TCRbeta CDR3 regions from genomic DNA. The authors' pipeline ran thus. The number of nucleated cells in each sample was estimated by amplification of reference gene primers within the assay. Sequence reads were collapsed and filtered to measure the absolute abundance of every unique TCRbeta CDR3 rearrangement. For each sample, productive Simpson clonality was calculated as the square root of Simpson's diversity index across productive rearrangements. The immuneACCESS repertoire file appears here via TCRdb, limited to in-frame rearrangements. These files lack a portion of the clones; in checked studies, under half of the deficit traces to unresolved V genes, and the cause of the others is not known. V, J and clone size are those of that table, while D and trimming were read from the DNA. The sample contains hundreds of thousands of clones, around nine tenths of them found a single time. About 4.6% of the sample comes from the top ten.

This clonotype was sampled from a woman aged 25 to 39 who had been exposed to COVID-19. The V and J segments used are TRBV4-1 and TRBJ2-7; 7 bases in between match TRBD1. Specimen: PBMCs or T cells enriched from blood (not recorded which). CDR3 loop: CASSQENRGWEQYF. The bases are TGCGCCAGCAGCCAAGAAAACAGGGGATGGGAGCAGTACTTC.